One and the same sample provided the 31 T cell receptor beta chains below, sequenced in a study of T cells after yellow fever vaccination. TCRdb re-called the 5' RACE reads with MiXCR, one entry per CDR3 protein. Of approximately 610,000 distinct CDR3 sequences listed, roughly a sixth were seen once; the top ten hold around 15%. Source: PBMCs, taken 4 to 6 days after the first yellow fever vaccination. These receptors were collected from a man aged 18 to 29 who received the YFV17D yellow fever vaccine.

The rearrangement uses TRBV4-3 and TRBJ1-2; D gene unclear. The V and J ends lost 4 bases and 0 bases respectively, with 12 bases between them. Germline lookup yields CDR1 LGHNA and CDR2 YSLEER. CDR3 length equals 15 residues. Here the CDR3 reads CASSPVASANYGYTF. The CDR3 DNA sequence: TGCGCCAGCAGCCCCGTCGCCAGCGCTAACTATGGCTACACCTTC.

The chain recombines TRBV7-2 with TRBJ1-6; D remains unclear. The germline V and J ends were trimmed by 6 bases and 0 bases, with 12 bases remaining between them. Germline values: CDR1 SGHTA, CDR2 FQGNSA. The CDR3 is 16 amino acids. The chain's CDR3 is CASRPYEFSYNSPLHF. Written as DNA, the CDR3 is TGTGCCAGCAGGCCTTACGAGTTCTCCTATAATTCACCCCTCCACTTT. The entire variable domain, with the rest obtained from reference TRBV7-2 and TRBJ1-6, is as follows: GAGVSQSPSNKVTEKGKDVELRCDPISGHTALYWYRQSLGQGLEFLIYFQGNSAPDKSGLPSDRFSAERTGGSVSTLTIQRTQQEDSAVYLCASRPYEFSYNSPLHFGNGTRLTVT.

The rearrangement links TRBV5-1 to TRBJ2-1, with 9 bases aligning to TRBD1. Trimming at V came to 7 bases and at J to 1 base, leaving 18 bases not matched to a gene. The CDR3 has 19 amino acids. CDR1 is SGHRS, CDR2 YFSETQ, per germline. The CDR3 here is CASGYRGRLSRDSYNEQFF. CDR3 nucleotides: TGCGCCAGCGGGTACAGGGGGCGGTTAAGTCGGGATTCCTACAATGAGCAGTTCTTC.

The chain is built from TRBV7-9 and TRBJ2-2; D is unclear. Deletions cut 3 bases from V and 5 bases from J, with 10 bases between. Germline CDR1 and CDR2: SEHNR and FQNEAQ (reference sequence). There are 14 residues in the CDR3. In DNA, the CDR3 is TGTGCCAGCAGCTTCCGGGCTGGGACCGGGGAGCTGTTTTTT. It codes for CASSFRAGTGELFF.

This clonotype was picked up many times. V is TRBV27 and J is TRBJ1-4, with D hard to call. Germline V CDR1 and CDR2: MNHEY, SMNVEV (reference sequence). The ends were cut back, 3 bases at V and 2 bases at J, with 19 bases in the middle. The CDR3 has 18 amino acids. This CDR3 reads CASSFRPAPLGTNEKLFF. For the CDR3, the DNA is TGTGCCAGCAGTTTCAGGCCGGCTCCGTTGGGCACTAATGAAAAACTGTTTTTT.

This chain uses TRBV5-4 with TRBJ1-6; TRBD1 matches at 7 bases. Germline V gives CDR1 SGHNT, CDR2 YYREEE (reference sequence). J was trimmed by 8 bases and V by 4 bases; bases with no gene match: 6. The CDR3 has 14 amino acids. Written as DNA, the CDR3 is TGTGCCAGCAGCCCAAGACAGGGATATTCACCCCTCCACTTT. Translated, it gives CASSPRQGYSPLHF.

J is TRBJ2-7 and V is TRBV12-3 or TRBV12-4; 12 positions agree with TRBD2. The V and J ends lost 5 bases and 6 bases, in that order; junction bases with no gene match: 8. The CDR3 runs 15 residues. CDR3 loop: CASSPSSGGAGEQYF. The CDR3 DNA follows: TGTGCCAGCAGTCCGTCTAGCGGGGGGGCCGGCGAGCAGTACTTC.

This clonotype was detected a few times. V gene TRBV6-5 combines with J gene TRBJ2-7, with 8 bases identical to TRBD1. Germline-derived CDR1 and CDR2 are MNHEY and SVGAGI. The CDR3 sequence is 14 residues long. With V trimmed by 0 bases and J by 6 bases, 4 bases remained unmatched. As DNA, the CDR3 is TGTGCCAGCAGTTACTCAGGACAGGGTTTCGAGCAGTACTTC. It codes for CASSYSGQGFEQYF.

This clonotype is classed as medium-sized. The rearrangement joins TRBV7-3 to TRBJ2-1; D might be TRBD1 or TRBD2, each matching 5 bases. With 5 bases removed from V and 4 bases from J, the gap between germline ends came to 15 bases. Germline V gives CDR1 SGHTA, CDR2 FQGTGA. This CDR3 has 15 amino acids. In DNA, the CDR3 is TGTGCCAGCAGCCGAGGGGCCTCCGGGTACAATGAGCAGTTCTTC. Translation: CASSRGASGYNEQFF.

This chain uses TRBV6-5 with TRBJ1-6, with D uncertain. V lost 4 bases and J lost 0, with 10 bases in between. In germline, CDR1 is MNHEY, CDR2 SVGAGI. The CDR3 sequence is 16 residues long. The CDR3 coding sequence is TGTGCCAGCAGTTCCCGATCAAGCTCCTATAATTCACCCCTCCACTTT. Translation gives CASSSRSSSYNSPLHF.

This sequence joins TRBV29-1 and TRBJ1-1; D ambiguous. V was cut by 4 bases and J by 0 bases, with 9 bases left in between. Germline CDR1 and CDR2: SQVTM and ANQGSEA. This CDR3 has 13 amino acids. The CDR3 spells CSVVKPLNTEAFF. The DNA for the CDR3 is TGCAGCGTTGTGAAGCCCTTGAACACTGAAGCTTTCTTT.

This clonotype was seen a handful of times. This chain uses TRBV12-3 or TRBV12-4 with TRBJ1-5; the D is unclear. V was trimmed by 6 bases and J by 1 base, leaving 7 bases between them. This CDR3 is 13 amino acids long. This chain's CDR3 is CASRLSSNQPQHF. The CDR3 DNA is TGTGCCAGCAGACTATCGAGCAATCAGCCCCAGCATTTT.

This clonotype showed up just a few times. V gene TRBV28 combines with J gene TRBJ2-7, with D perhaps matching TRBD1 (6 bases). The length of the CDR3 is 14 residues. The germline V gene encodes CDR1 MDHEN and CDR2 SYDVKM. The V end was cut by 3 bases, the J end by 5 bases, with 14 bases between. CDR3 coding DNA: TGTGCCAGCAGTTTCTGGCAGGGGTATCACGAGCAGTACGTC. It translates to CASSFWQGYHEQYV.

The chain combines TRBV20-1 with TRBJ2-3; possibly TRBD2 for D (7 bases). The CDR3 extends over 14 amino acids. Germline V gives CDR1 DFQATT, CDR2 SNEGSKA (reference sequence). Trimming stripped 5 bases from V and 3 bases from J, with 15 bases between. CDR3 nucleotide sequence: TGCAGTGCTCCTCGGGGGGCGGGAACAGATACGCAGTATTTT. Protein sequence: CSAPRGAGTDTQYF.

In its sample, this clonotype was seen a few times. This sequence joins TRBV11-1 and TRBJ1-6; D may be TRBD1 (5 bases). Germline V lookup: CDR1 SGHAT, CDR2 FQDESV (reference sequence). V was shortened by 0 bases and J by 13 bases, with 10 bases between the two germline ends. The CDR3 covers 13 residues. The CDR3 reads CASSLARRGPLHF. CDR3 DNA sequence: TGTGCCAGCAGCTTAGCCAGGAGGGGTCCCCTCCACTTT. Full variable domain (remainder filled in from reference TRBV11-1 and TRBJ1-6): EAEVAQSPRYKITEKSQAVAFWCDPISGHATLYWYRQILGQGPELLVQFQDESVVDDSQLPKDRFSAERLKGVDSTLKIQPAELGDSAMYLCASSLARRGPLHFGNGTRLTVT.

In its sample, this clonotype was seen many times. The CDR3 nucleotides read TGTGCCAGCAGCCTACTTGACGGGGCACAAGAGACCCAGTACTTC. This translates into CASSLLDGAQETQYF. J is TRBJ2-5 and V is TRBV7-7; possibly TRBD1 or TRBD2 for D (5 bases each). Trimming stripped 5 bases from V and 2 bases from J, with 15 bases between. CDR3 size: 15 residues. Germline assignment: CDR1 SSHAT and CDR2 FNYEAQ (reference sequence).

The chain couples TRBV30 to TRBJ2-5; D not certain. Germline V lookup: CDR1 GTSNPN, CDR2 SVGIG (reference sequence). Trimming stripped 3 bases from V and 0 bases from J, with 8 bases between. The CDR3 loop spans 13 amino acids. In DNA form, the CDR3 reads TGTGCCTGGAGCGAAGCGTACCAAGAGACCCAGTACTTC. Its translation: CAWSEAYQETQYF.

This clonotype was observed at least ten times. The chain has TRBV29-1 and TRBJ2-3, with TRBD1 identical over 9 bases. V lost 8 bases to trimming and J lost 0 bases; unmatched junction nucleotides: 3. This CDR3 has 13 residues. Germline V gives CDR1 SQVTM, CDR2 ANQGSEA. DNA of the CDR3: TGCAGCATCGGACAGGGGAGCACAGATACGCAGTATTTT. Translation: CSIGQGSTDTQYF.

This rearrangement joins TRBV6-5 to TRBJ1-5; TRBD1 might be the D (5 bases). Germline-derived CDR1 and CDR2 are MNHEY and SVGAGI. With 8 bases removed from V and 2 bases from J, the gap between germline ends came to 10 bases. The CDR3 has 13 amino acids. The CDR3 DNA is TGTGCCAGCTCGGGGGTTGGCAATCAGCCCCAGCATTTT. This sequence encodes CASSGVGNQPQHF.

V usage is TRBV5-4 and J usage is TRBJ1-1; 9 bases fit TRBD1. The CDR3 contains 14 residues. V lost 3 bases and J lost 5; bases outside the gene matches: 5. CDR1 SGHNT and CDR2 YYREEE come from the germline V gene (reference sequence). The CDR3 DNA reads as TGTGCCAGCAGCTCCGGACAGGGGAAGACTGAAGCTTTCTTT. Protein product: CASSSGQGKTEAFF.

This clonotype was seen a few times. The CDR3: CASSLGFLSYNEQFF. CDR3 DNA: TGTGCCAGCAGCTTAGGCTTCCTCTCCTACAATGAGCAGTTCTTC. The V and J genes are TRBV7-8 and TRBJ2-1; D remains ambiguous. In germline, CDR1 is SGHVS, CDR2 FQNEAQ. The CDR3 is made up of 15 amino acids. V lost 1 base and J 0 bases, leaving 7 bases between the germline ends.

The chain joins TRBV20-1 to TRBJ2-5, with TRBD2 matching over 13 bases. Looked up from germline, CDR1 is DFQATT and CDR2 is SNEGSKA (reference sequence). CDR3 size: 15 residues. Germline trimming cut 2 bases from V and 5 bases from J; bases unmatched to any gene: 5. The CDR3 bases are TGCAGTGCTAGACACCCGGGACTAGCGGGGGAGACCCAGTACTTC. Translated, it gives CSARHPGLAGETQYF.

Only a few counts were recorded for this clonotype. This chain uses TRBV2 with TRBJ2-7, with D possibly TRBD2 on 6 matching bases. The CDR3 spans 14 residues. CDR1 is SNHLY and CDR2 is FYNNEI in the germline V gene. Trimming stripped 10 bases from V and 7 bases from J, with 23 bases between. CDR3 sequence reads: CAIMLVVRGWEQYV. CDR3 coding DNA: TGTGCCATCATGCTCGTGGTGCGGGGCTGGGAGCAGTACGTC.

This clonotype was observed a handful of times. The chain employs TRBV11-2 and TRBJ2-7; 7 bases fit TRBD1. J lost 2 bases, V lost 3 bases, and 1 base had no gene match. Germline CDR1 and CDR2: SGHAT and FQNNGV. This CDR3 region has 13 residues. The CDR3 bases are TGTGCCAGCAGCTTCGGACAGGCCTACGAGCAGTACGTC. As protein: CASSFGQAYEQYV.

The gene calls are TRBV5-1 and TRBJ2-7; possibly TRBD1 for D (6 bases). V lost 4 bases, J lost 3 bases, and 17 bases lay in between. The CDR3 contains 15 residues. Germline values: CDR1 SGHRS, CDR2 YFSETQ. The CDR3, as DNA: TGCGCCAGCAGCCACCTCGGGGACATCGGCTACGAGCAGTACTTC. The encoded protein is CASSHLGDIGYEQYF.

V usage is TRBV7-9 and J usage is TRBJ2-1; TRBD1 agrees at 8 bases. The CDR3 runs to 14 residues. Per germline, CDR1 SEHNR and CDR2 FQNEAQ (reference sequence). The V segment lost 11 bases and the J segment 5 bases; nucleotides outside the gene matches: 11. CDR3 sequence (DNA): TGTGCCTTACACGACAGGGGATTGCACAATGAGCAGTTCTTC. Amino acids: CALHDRGLHNEQFF.

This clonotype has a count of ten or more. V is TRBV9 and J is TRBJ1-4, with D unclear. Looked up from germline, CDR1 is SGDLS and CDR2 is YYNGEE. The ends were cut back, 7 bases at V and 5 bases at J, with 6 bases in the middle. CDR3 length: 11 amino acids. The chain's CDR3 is CASGENEKLFF. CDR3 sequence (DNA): TGTGCCAGCGGGGAGAATGAAAAACTGTTTTTT.

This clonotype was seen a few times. CDR3 in amino acids: CASSVGGDTGELFF. The DNA for the CDR3 is TGTGCCAGCAGCGTAGGCGGGGACACCGGGGAGCTGTTTTTT. This chain joins TRBV9 and TRBJ2-2; a possible D gene is TRBD2 (6 bases). The CDR3 runs to 14 residues. V lost 0 bases, J lost 3 bases, and 6 bases lay in between. Germline CDR1 is SGDLS and CDR2 is YYNGEE.

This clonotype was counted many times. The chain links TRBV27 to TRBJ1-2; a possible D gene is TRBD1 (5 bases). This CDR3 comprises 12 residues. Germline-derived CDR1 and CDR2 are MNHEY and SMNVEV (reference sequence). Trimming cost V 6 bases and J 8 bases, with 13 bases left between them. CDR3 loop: CASSPAGDGYTF. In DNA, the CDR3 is TGTGCCAGCAGCCCAGCGGGGGACGGCTACACCTTC.

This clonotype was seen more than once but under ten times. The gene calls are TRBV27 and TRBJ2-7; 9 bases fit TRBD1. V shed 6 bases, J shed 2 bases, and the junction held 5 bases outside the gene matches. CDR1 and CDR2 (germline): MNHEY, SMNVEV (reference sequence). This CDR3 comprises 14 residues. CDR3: CASRVQGAAYEQYF. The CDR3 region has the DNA TGTGCCAGCAGGGTACAGGGGGCCGCCTACGAGCAGTACTTC.

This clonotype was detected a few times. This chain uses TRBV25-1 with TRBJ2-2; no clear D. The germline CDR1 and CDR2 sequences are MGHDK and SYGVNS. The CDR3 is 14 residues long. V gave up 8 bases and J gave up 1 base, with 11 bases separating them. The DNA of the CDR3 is TGTGCCAGCGAAGCAGACTTGAACACCGGGGAGCTGTTTTTT. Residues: CASEADLNTGELFF.